One sample yielded the 17 T cell receptor beta chains listed below, sequenced in a study of blood T cells in healthy people across ages. Then a second PCR, running about 7 to 11 cycles, was carried out with a sample-barcoded 5' primer and a J-beta primer mix. TCRdb ran MiXCR on the 5' RACE reads and lists one entry per CDR3 protein. This table holds hundreds of thousands of distinct CDR3 sequences, about 28% found once. Sequences were obtained from blood. Source of these receptors: a woman aged 80 or older in good health.

This sequence joins TRBV5-1 and TRBJ2-2, with TRBD1 identical over 10 bases. The ends lost 3 bases at V and 3 bases at J; junction bases unmatched: 2. Germline CDR1 SGHRS, CDR2 YFSETQ. This CDR3 is 15 amino acids long. CDR3 region: CASSSGTGDTGELFF. The CDR3 DNA reads TGCGCCAGCAGCTCGGGGACAGGGGACACCGGGGAGCTGTTTTTT.

This clonotype showed up just a few times. The chain is built from TRBV20-1 and TRBJ1-1; TRBD1 aligns across 8 bases. V trimming: 5 bases; J trimming: 4 bases; junction bases outside the gene matches: 3. Germline V gene data show CDR1 as DFQATT and CDR2 as SNEGSKA (reference sequence). There are 12 residues in the CDR3. The CDR3 here is CSAATGVTEAFF. The CDR3 bases are TGCAGTGCTGCGACAGGGGTCACTGAAGCTTTCTTT.

As regards this clonotype: A much larger clone lies one base from this, so it may be a read error. The chain joins TRBV20-1 to TRBJ2-7, with 11 bases identical to TRBD2. CDR1 and CDR2 (germline): DFQATT, SNEGSKA (reference sequence). V trimming: 0 bases; J trimming: 7 bases; junction bases outside the gene matches: 5. This CDR3 is built from 14 residues. CDR3 sequence: CSARDSGGAHEQYF. CDR3 sequence (DNA): TGCAGTGCTAGAGATAGCGGGGGGGCTCATGAGCAGTACTTC.

The CDR3 here is CASSTQGAGGYTF. In DNA form, the CDR3 reads TGTGCCAGCAGTACTCAGGGGGCTGGGGGCTACACCTTC. The J gene is TRBJ1-2, the V gene TRBV27; 8 nucleotides align to TRBD1. Germline V gene sequence: CDR1 MNHEY, CDR2 SMNVEV (reference sequence). The CDR3 is 13 residues long. Trimming took 5 bases from V and 8 from J; bases not matched to a gene: 7.

Worth noting for this clonotype: A much larger clonotype is one base distant, so this may be a read error. The gene calls are TRBV5-1 and TRBJ1-2; D may be TRBD1 (5 bases). The CDR3 extends over 11 amino acids. Germline CDR1 is SGHRS and CDR2 is YFSETQ. The CDR3, as DNA: TGCGCCAGCGGGTCGGGGGATGGCTACATCTTC. Translating it yields CASGSGDGYIF.

This clonotype was observed many times. The J gene is TRBJ1-1, the V gene TRBV6-2 or TRBV6-3; no clear D. The CDR3 is 14 residues long. Germline V gives CDR1 MNHEY, CDR2 SVGEGT. V lost 0 bases, J lost 4 bases, and 9 bases lay in between. DNA for the CDR3: TGTGCCAGCAGTTACTCCCCGGGGAGCACTGAAGCTTTCTTT. As protein: CASSYSPGSTEAFF.

As regards this clonotype: One junction end does not reproduce the germline sequence, and a read error may be involved. The chain links TRBV5-1 to TRBJ2-1; 9 bases are shared with TRBD1. Germline V gives CDR1 SGHRS, CDR2 YFSETQ. CDR3 length equals 15 residues. CDR3 in DNA: TGCGCCAGCGGCTTGGGACAGGGATGTTACAATGAGCAGTTCTTC. This codes for CASGLGQGCYNEQFF. The complete variable domain, with remaining parts taken from reference TRBV5-1 and TRBJ2-1, reads KAGVTQTPRYLIKTRGQQVTLSCSPISGHRSVSWYQQTPGQGLQFLFEYFSETQRNKGNFPGRFSGRQFSNSRSEMNVSTLELGDSALYLCASGLGQGCYNEQFFGPGTRLTVL.

This clonotype was detected many times. The chain joins TRBV20-1 to TRBJ2-1; TRBD2 matches at 8 bases. Germline trimming cut 8 bases from V and 4 bases from J; bases unmatched to any gene: 10. Germline CDR1 is DFQATT and CDR2 is SNEGSKA (reference sequence). This CDR3 has 14 amino acids. This chain's CDR3 is CSTGGASVYNEQFF. CDR3 bases: TGCAGTACCGGGGGGGCGTCTGTATACAATGAGCAGTTCTTC.

A few counts support this clonotype. The chain is built from TRBV27 and TRBJ2-1, with TRBD2 as a possible D gene (5 bases). CDR1 and CDR2 (germline): MNHEY, SMNVEV (reference sequence). This CDR3 contains 16 residues. Trimming removed 2 bases at V and 0 bases at J, with 11 bases between. CDR3 sequence reads: CASSLAGTISYNEQFF. Here the CDR3 DNA reads TGTGCCAGCAGTTTAGCGGGCACTATCTCCTACAATGAGCAGTTCTTC.

This clonotype occurred many times. The rearrangement uses TRBV20-1 and TRBJ2-5; D gene ambiguous. Germline V lookup: CDR1 DFQATT, CDR2 SNEGSKA (reference sequence). The V gene lost 6 bases and the J gene lost 3 bases, with 8 bases spanning the gap. This CDR3 spans 11 amino acids. The CDR3 reads CSATEKETQYF. The DNA for the CDR3 is TGCAGTGCCACCGAGAAAGAGACCCAGTACTTC.

This clonotype was counted between two and nine times. The CDR3 sequence: CSARSTGFSPLHF. The CDR3 DNA reads TGCAGTGCTAGATCTACAGGGTTCTCACCCCTCCACTTT. This sequence joins TRBV20-1 and TRBJ1-6, with D perhaps TRBD1 (6 bases). Germline CDR1 is DFQATT and CDR2 is SNEGSKA (reference sequence). V lost 2 bases and J lost 10, with 12 bases in between. The CDR3 is 13 amino acids.

This clonotype occurred many times. The chain combines TRBV3-1 with TRBJ2-7, with D possibly TRBD1 on 6 matching bases. The V end lost 4 bases, the J end lost 2 bases, and 12 bases lay between the germline ends. The germline CDR1 and CDR2 sequences are LGHDT and YNNKEL (reference sequence). This CDR3 contains 14 residues. The CDR3 sequence: CASSLRTAAYEQYF. As DNA, the CDR3 is TGTGCCAGCAGCCTTAGGACAGCGGCCTACGAGCAGTACTTC.

As to this clonotype: This may stem from a read error, because a much larger clone lies one nucleotide away. The rearrangement uses TRBV7-2 and TRBJ2-5; D uncertain. This CDR3 spans 11 amino acids. The germline CDR1 and CDR2 sequences are SGHTA and FQGNSA. CDR3: CVSSIGETQYF. CDR3 sequence (DNA): TGTGTCAGCAGCATCGGCGAGACCCAGTACTTC.

At least ten counts were recorded for this clonotype. The V and J genes are TRBV10-3 and TRBJ1-5, with a weak D call TRBD1 (6 bases). Germline CDR1 reads ENHRY; CDR2 reads SYGVKD. Between the trimmed V and J ends, which lost 0 bases and 5 bases, there was a span of 11 bases. This CDR3 is built from 15 residues. The DNA for the CDR3 is TGTGCCATCAGTGAGTCGAATACAGGGTATCAGCCCCAGCATTTT. It specifies CAISESNTGYQPQHF.

There are a few counts of this clonotype. V gene TRBV18 combines with J gene TRBJ1-2; D might be TRBD1 (5 bases). The V and J ends lost 0 bases and 1 base respectively, with 12 bases between them. Germline V gives CDR1 KGHSH, CDR2 LQKENI. The CDR3 consists of 16 residues. CDR3 amino acids: CASSPPGPEFNYGYTF. CDR3 DNA sequence: TGTGCCAGCTCACCACCGGGACCGGAGTTTAACTATGGCTACACCTTC. Using reference TRBV18 and TRBJ1-2 for the parts outside the CDR3, the full variable domain is NAGVMQNPRHLVRRRGQEARLRCSPMKGHSHVYWYRQLPEEGLKFMVYLQKENIIDESGMPKERFSAEFPKEGPSILRIQQVVRGDSAAYFCASSPPGPEFNYGYTFGSGTRLTVV.

There are many counts of this clonotype. V usage is TRBV5-1 and J usage is TRBJ2-7; maybe TRBD1 (5 bases). CDR1 is SGHRS and CDR2 is YFSETQ in the germline V gene. Between the trimmed V and J ends, which lost 2 bases and 0 bases, there was a span of 12 bases. CDR3 length: 15 amino acids. The CDR3 bases are TGCGCCAGCAGCTTCGAAGGGGCCCGCTCCTACGAGCAGTACTTC. It is translated as CASSFEGARSYEQYF. Combining the CDR3 with reference TRBV5-1 and TRBJ2-7 gives the whole variable domain KAGVTQTPRYLIKTRGQQVTLSCSPISGHRSVSWYQQTPGQGLQFLFEYFSETQRNKGNFPGRFSGRQFSNSRSEMNVSTLELGDSALYLCASSFEGARSYEQYFGPGTRLTVT.

This clonotype was found many times. The CDR3 reads CSALVERGNYGYTF. The CDR3 DNA is TGCAGTGCCCTAGTGGAGCGGGGTAACTATGGCTACACCTTC. The rearrangement uses TRBV20-1 and TRBJ1-2; no clear D. CDR3 size: 14 residues. CDR1 DFQATT and CDR2 SNEGSKA come from the germline V gene (reference sequence). The V end was cut by 6 bases, the J end by 1 base, with 15 bases between.